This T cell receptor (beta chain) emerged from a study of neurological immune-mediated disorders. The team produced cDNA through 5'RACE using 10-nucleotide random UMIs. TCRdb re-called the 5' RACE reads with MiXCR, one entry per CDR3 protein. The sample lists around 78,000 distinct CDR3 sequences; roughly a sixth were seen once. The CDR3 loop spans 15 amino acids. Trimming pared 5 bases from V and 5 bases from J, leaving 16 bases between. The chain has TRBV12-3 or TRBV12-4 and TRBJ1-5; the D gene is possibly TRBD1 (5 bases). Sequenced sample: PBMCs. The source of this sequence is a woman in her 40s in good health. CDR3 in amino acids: CASSPDGRGDQPQHF. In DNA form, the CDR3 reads TGTGCCAGCAGTCCTGACGGAAGGGGAGATCAGCCCCAGCATTTT.